This T cell receptor (beta chain) was sequenced in a study of blood T cell repertoires in COVID-19 (dated by TCRdb to 2020 to 2022). Background on the whole study: The collaborator samples originated in the United States, Italy and Spain and spanned the acute and convalescent phases of COVID-19. The sample metadata nearly always contained a de-identified subject ID, COVID-19 status, age in years and sex. Deeply sampled blood TCRbeta repertoires from subjects exposed to, actively infected with, or recovered from COVID-19 were included in the dataset. The samples were drawn from the first 160 participants of the ongoing ImmuneRACE study and from 950 to 1,500 subjects provided by 6 global collaborators. The repertoires were released in a freely available public database meant as a resource for research on the immune response to SARS-CoV-2. The material from the prospective study consisted of cDNA or gDNA derived from T cells, B-cell-depleted T cells, or PBMCs. Where available, HLA class I and class II types were obtained from metadata supplied by the sample provider rather than from assay-based typing. Summary of the overall study and its limitations: The quantity of clinical and demographic metadata differed by source and by participant and was supplied without curation.

Per the germline V gene, SNHLY is the CDR1 and FYNNEI is the CDR2. Between the V and J ends, shortened by 1 base and 4 bases respectively, the junction contains 10 bases. There are 14 amino acids in the CDR3, from cysteine to phenylalanine inclusive. Kept here is only the CDR3 DNA, which spans 42 bases and is read in frame from base 1. The collaborating institutions used their own protocols to collect whole blood in K2EDTA tubes. For TCRbeta analysis, collaborator samples were shipped as frozen whole blood, as isolated PBMCs, or as DNA extracted from either sample type. As regards this clone: The clone's antigen remains unknown. Within one base of it there is no much larger clone, and no base qualities were kept.

TCRbeta CDR3 regions were amplified from genomic DNA using the immunoSEQ Assay, a bias-controlled multiplex PCR. As for how the authors treated the data: Within the assay, amplification of reference gene primers was used to estimate how many nucleated cells each sample contained. To quantify the absolute abundance of each unique TCRbeta CDR3 rearrangement, sequence reads were collapsed and filtered. For each sample, productive Simpson clonality was calculated as the square root of Simpson's diversity index across productive rearrangements. TCRdb stores this immuneACCESS table with in-frame sequences only. Part of the clones is absent; in the studies checked, under half of the shortfall reflects unresolved V genes, and no reason is known for the rest. That table furnishes V, J and clone size, whereas the DNA furnished D and trimming. The sample table contains roughly 200,000 clones; only one count was recorded for around 89% of them. The ten largest clonotypes hold approximately 0.64% of the sample.

This TCR derives from a man in his fifties with acute or convalescent COVID-19. The chain couples TRBV2 to TRBJ1-2; a tentative D match to TRBD1 spans 5 bases. The sample was peripheral blood. The CDR3 region: CASSEEGMGYGYTF. The sequenced DNA: TGTGCCAGCAGTGAAGAGGGGATGGGCTATGGCTACACCTTC. With the rest looked up from the reference TRBV2 and TRBJ1-2 genes rather than sequenced, the full variable domain is EPEVTQTPSHQVTQMGQEVILRCVPISNHLYFYWYRQILGQKVEFLVSFYNNEISEKSEIFDDQFSVERPDGSNFTLKIRSTKLEDSAMYFCASSEEGMGYGYTFGSGTRLTVV.